Listed below are T cell receptor beta chains from one sample, sequenced in a study of blood T cells in healthy people across ages. TCRdb reprocessed the 5' RACE reads with MiXCR, giving one entry per CDR3 protein. Of 600,000 to 900,000 distinct CDR3 sequences in the sample, roughly 26% were seen once. Another study also made use of these data, one on T cells of mothers and their children.

Material: blood. The source is a boy aged 10-17 years in good health. CDR3s include the opening cysteine and the closing phenylalanine or tryptophan. D genes are given only for firm matches. Where a row states a size, it is once, few, many or the class of an expanded clone; other rows omit it.

D | J | size | V | CDR3 | DNA
TRBD1 | TRBJ1-1 | NA | TRBV28 | CASSSGQGAEAFF | TGTGCCAGCAGCTCTGGGCAGGGGGCTGAAGCTTTCTTT
TRBD2 | TRBJ2-7 | NA | TRBV5-1 | CASSSLAGYEQYF | TGCGCCAGCAGCTCCCTAGCGGGGTACGAGCAGTACTTC
TRBD1 | TRBJ1-2 | NA | TRBV6-1 | CASIGTGGDYGYTF | TGTGCCAGCATCGGGACAGGGGGCGACTATGGCTACACCTTC
NA | TRBJ1-1 | NA | TRBV6-5 | CASSTGRGNTEAFF | TGTGCCAGCAGTACGGGCCGAGGGAACACTGAAGCTTTCTTT
NA | TRBJ2-7 | few | TRBV4-1 | CASSHPAGYEQYF | TGCGCCAGCAGCCATCCAGCCGGCTACGAGCAGTACTTC
TRBD2 | TRBJ2-1 | NA | TRBV9 | CASSVFSGGAYNEQFF | TGTGCCAGCAGCGTGTTTAGCGGGGGAGCCTACAATGAGCAGTTCTTC
NA | TRBJ2-5 | few | TRBV7-2 | CASSLDKGTQYF | TGTGCCAGCAGCCTTGATAAAGGGACCCAGTACTTC
TRBD2 | TRBJ2-7 | NA | TRBV12-5 | CASGLVPGGEQYF | TGTGCTAGTGGTTTGGTACCGGGGGGTGAGCAGTACTTC
TRBD1 | TRBJ1-2 | NA | TRBV4-1 | CASSQEQTGQYYGYTF | TGCGCCAGCAGCCAAGAGCAGACAGGGCAGTACTATGGCTACACCTTC
TRBD1 | TRBJ2-1 | NA | TRBV6-5 | CASTDRVGSYNEQFF | TGTGCCAGCACGGACAGGGTAGGGTCCTACAATGAGCAGTTCTTC
TRBD1 | TRBJ2-3 | NA | TRBV11-2 | CASSPSGTGFTDTQYF | TGTGCCAGCAGCCCCTCAGGGACAGGGTTTACAGATACGCAGTATTTT
NA | TRBJ2-2 | few | TRBV5-1 | CASSLATMPWGELFF | TGCGCCAGCAGCTTGGCAACCATGCCTTGGGGGGAGCTGTTTTTT
NA | TRBJ2-5 | few | TRBV20-1 | CSASDGVLEETQYF | TGCAGTGCTAGTGACGGGGTACTTGAAGAGACCCAGTACTTC
NA | TRBJ2-5 | few | TRBV12-3/TRBV12-4 | CASSPRWVETQYF | TGTGCCAGCAGTCCCAGATGGGTGGAGACCCAGTACTTC
TRBD1 | TRBJ2-6 | NA | TRBV29-1 | CSVDRDRGRIGANVLTF | TGCAGCGTTGATCGGGACAGGGGGCGGATTGGGGCCAACGTCCTGACTTTC
NA | TRBJ1-1 | few | TRBV12-3/TRBV12-4 | CASSLDGAEAFF | TGTGCCAGCAGTTTAGATGGGGCCGAAGCTTTCTTT
NA | TRBJ2-1 | many | TRBV5-1 | CASSRRQDNSYNEQFF | TGCGCCAGCAGCCGGAGACAGGACAATTCCTACAATGAGCAGTTCTTC
NA | TRBJ2-5 | few | TRBV20-1 | CSATSGSLETQYF | TGCAGTGCCACCTCAGGTTCTTTGGAGACCCAGTACTTC
NA | TRBJ2-7 | NA | TRBV20-1 | CSAPERYEQYF | TGCAGTGCACCTGAGAGGTACGAGCAGTACTTC
TRBD2 | TRBJ2-1 | many | TRBV7-9 | CASSLRGGSYNEQFF | TGTGCCAGCAGCTTACGCGGGGGGTCCTACAATGAGCAGTTCTTC
TRBD2 | TRBJ2-7 | few | TRBV5-1 | CASSLRLAGHEQYF | TGCGCCAGCAGCTTAAGACTAGCAGGCCACGAGCAGTACTTC